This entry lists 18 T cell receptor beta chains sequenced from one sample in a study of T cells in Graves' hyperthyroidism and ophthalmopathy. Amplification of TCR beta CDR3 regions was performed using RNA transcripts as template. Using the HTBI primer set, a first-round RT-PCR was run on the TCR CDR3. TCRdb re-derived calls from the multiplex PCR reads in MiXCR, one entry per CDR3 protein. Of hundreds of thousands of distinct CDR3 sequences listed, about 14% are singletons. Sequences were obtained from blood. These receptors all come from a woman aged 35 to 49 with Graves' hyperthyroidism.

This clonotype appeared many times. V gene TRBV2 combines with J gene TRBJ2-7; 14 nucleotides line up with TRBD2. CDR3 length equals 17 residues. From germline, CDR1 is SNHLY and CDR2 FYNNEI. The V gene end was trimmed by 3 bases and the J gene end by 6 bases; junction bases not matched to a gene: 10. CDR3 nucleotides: TGTGCCAGCAGTGAGCGCGTCGGACTAGCGGGAGGAATCGAGCAGTACTTC. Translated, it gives CASSERVGLAGGIEQYF.

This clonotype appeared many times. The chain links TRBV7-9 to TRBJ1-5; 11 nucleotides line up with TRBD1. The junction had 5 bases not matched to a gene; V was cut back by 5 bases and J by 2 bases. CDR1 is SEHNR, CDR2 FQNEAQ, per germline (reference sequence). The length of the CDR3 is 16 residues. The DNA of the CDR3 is TGTGCCAGCAGCACGGGACAGGGGGGCGGCAATCAGCCCCAGCATTTT. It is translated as CASSTGQGGGNQPQHF.

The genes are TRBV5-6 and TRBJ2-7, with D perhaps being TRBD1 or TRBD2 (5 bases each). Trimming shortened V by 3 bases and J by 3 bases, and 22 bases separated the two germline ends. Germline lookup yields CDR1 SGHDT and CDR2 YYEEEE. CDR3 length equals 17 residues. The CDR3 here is CASSSHHRTLPNYEQYF. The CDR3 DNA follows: TGTGCCAGCAGCTCGCACCACAGGACTTTACCAAACTACGAGCAGTACTTC.

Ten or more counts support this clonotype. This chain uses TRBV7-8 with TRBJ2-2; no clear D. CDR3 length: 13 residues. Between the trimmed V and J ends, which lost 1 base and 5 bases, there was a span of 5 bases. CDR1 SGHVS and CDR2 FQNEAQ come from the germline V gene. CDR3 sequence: CASSLVATGELFF. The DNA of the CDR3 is TGTGCCAGCAGCTTAGTGGCTACCGGGGAGCTGTTTTTT.

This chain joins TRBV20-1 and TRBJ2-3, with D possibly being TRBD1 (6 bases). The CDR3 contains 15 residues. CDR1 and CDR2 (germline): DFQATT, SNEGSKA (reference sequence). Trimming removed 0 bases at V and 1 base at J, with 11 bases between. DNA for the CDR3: TGCAGTGCTAGAGATGATCCAGGGGGCACAGATACGCAGTATTTT. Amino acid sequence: CSARDDPGGTDTQYF.

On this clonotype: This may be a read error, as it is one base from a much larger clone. CDR3 bases: TGTACCAGCAGTGATGCCAGGCGCAACACCGGGGAGCTGTTTTTT. It translates to CTSSDARRNTGELFF. J is TRBJ2-2 and V is TRBV2; D is undetermined. The germline V gene encodes CDR1 SNHLY and CDR2 FYNNEI. CDR3 size: 15 residues.

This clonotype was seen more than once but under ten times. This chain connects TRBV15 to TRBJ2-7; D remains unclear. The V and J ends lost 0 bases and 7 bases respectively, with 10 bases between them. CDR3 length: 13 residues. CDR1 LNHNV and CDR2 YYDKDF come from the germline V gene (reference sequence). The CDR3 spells CATSRDVGREQYF. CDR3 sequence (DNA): TGTGCCACCAGCAGAGACGTAGGACGGGAGCAGTACTTC.

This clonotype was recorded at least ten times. The CDR3 loop is CASSFLGQLPYEQYF. Written as DNA, the CDR3 is TGCGCCAGCAGCTTCCTCGGACAGTTACCTTACGAGCAGTACTTC. The chain joins TRBV5-1 to TRBJ2-7; D is perhaps TRBD1 (6 bases). V lost 2 bases and J lost 4, with 16 bases in between. CDR1 and CDR2 from the germline V gene are SGHRS and YFSETQ. The CDR3 contains 15 residues.

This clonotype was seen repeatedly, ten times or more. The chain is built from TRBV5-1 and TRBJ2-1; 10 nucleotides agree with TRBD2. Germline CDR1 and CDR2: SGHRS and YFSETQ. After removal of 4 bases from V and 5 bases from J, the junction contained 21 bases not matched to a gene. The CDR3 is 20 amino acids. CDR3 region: CASSTVTGMILAGENNEQFF. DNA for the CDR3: TGCGCCAGCAGCACAGTGACGGGGATGATCCTAGCGGGAGAAAACAATGAGCAGTTCTTC.

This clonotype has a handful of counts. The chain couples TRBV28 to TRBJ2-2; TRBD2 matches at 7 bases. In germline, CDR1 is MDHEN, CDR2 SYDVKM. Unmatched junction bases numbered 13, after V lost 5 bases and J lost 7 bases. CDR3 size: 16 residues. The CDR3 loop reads CASSPWGGSKVGELFF. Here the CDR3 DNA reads TGTGCCAGCAGTCCCTGGGGAGGGAGTAAGGTCGGGGAGCTGTTTTTT.

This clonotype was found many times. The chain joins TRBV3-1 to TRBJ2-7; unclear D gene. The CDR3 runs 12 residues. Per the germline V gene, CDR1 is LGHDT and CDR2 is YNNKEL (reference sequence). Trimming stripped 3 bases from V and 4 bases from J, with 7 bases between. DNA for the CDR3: TGTGCCAGCAGCCAGGGTTGGTACGAGCAGTACTTC. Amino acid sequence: CASSQGWYEQYF.

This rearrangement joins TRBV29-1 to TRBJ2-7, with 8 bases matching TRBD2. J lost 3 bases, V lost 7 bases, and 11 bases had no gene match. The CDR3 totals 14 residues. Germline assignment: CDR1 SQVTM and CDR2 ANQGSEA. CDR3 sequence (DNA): TGCAGCGGGGATCTAGCGGGCAAGGTCTACGAGCAGTACTTC. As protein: CSGDLAGKVYEQYF.

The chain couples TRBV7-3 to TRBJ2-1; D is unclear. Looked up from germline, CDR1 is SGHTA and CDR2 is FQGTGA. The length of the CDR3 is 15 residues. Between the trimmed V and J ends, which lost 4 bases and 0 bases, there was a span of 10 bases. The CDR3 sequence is CASSSCKSSYNEQFF. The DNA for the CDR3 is TGTGCCAGCAGCTCGTGTAAGAGCTCCTACAATGAGCAGTTCTTC.

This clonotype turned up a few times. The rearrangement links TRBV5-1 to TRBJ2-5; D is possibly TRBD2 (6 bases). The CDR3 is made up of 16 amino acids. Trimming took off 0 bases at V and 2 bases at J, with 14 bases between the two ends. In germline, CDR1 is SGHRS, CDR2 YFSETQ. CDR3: CASSLAPGTDQETQYF. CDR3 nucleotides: TGCGCCAGCAGCTTGGCCCCGGGGACTGATCAAGAGACCCAGTACTTC. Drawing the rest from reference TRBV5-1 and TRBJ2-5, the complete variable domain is KAGVTQTPRYLIKTRGQQVTLSCSPISGHRSVSWYQQTPGQGLQFLFEYFSETQRNKGNFPGRFSGRQFSNSRSEMNVSTLELGDSALYLCASSLAPGTDQETQYFGPGTRLLVL.

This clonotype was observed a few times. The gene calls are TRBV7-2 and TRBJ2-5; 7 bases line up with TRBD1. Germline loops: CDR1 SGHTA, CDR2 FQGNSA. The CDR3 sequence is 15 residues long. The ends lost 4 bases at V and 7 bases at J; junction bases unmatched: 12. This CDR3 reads CASSYYDRAKGTQYF. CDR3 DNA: TGTGCCAGCAGCTATTACGACAGGGCAAAAGGGACCCAGTACTTC.

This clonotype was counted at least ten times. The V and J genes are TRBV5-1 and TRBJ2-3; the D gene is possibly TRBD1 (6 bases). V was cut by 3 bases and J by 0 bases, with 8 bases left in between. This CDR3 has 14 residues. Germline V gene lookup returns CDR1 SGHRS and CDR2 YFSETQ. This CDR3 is CASSWTASTDTQYF. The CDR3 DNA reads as TGCGCCAGCAGCTGGACAGCTAGCACAGATACGCAGTATTTT. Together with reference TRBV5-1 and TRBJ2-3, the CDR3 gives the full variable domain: KAGVTQTPRYLIKTRGQQVTLSCSPISGHRSVSWYQQTPGQGLQFLFEYFSETQRNKGNFPGRFSGRQFSNSRSEMNVSTLELGDSALYLCASSWTASTDTQYFGPGTRLTVL.

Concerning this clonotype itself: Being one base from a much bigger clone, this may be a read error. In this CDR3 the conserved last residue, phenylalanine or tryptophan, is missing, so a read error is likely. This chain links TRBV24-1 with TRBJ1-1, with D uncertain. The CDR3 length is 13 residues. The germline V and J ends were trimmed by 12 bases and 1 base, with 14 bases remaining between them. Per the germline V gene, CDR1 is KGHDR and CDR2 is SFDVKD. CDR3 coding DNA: TGTGCCGCCAAGTCGGGAGGGAACACTGAAGCTTTCTTA. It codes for CAAKSGGNTEAFL.

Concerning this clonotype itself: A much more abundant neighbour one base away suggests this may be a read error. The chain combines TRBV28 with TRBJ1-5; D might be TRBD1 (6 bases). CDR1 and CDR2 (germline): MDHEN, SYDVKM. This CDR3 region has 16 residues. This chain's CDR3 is CASSSAGERMGQLQHF. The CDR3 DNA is TGTGCCAGCAGTTCAGCAGGGGAACGAATGGGGCAGCTCCAGCATTTT.